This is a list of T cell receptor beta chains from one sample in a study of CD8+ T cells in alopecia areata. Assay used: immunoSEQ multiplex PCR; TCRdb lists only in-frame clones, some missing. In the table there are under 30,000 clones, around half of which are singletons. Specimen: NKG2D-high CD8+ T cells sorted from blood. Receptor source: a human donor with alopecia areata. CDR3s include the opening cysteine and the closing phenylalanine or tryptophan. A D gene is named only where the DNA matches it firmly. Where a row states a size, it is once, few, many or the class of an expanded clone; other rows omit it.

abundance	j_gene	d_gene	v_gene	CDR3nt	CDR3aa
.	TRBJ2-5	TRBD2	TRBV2	TGTGCCAGCAGATCGGGACTAGCGGGAGTTGGGCAAGAGACCCAGTACTTC	CASRSGLAGVGQETQYF
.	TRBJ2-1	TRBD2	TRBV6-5	TGTGCCAGCAGTTACTCGTCGGGAGGTCCACTCAATGAGCAGTTCTTC	CASSYSSGGPLNEQFF
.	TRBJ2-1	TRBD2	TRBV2	TGTGCCAGCATAGCGGGTCACAATGAGCAGTTCTTC	CASIAGHNEQFF
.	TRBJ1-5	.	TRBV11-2	TGTGCCAGCAGCTTCGGTAGCAATCAGCCCCAGCATTTT	CASSFGSNQPQHF
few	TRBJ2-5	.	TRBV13	TGTGCCAGCAGACAGAAACGTCAAGAGACCCAGTACTTC	CASRQKRQETQYF
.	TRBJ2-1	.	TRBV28	TGTGCCAGCAGCCGCGACTCGTACACCTACAATGAGCAGTTCTTC	CASSRDSYTYNEQFF
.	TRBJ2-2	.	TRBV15	TGTGCCACCAGCAGAGAAGGGGCTAGTGCCGGGGAGCTGTTTTTT	CATSREGASAGELFF
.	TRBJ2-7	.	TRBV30	TGTGCCTGGAGTAGTACGTTGGTTTACGAGCAGTACTTC	CAWSSTLVYEQYF
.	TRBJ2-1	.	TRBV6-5	TGTGCCAGCAGTCGGACGGTGAGCTCCTACAATGAGCAGTTCTTC	CASSRTVSSYNEQFF
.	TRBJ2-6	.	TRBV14	TGTGCCAGCAGCCCGTCCGGGCCTAACTCTGGGGCCAACGTCCTGACTTTC	CASSPSGPNSGANVLTF
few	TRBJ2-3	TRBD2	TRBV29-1	TGCAGCGGCGGGACTAGCGGGAGGTTGACAGATACGCAGTATTTT	CSGGTSGRLTDTQYF
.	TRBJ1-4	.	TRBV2	TGTGCCAGCAGCTCCTCAGCGTTGGATGAAAAACTGTTTTTT	CASSSSALDEKLFF
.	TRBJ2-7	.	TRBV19	TGTGCCAGTAGTCCTCCCCCCTCTCTGGACGAGCAGTACTTC	CASSPPPSLDEQYF
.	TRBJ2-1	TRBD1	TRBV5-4	TGTGCCAGCAGCCCGACAGGGATCTGGAATGAGCAGTTCTTC	CASSPTGIWNEQFF
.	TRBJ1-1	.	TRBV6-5	TGTGCCAGCTTCTACGGCTTGGGTGCTTTCTTT	CASFYGLGAFF
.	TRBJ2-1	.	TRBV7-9	TGTGCCAGCAGCTTAGAGGAAGGCTTAATACGTTCCTACAATGAGCAGTTCTTC	CASSLEEGLIRSYNEQFF
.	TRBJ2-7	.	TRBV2	TGTGCCAGCAGCGACCGGTACTCGCCCTACGAGCAGTACTTC	CASSDRYSPYEQYF
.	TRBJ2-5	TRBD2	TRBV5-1	TGCGCCAGCAGCTTGTCAACTAGCGGGATTTTCAGGAGGGAGACCCAGTACTTC	CASSLSTSGIFRRETQYF
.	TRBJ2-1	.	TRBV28	TGTGCCAGCGAGACGAGGAGGGACAATGAGCAGTTCTTC	CASETRRDNEQFF
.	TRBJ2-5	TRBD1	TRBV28	TGTGCCAGCAGTTGTGCCCAGGACAGGGTCCAAGAGACCCAGTACTTC	CASSCAQDRVQETQYF
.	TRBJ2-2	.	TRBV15	TGTGCCACCAGCAGAGATAGAGTTAGCCCTTCGAACACCGGGGAGCTGTTTTTT	CATSRDRVSPSNTGELFF
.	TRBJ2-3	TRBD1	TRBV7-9	TGTGCCAGCAGCTTAGCGGGGACAGGGGGAACAGATACGCAGTATTTT	CASSLAGTGGTDTQYF
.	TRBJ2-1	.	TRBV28	TGTGCCAGCAGTTTACAACCCACCAGGACCTACAATGAGCAGTTCTTC	CASSLQPTRTYNEQFF
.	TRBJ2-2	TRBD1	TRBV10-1	TGCGCCAGAGACAGGGAACCCGGGGAGCTGTTTTTT	CARDREPGELFF
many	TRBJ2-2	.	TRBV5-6	TGTGCCAGCAGCTTGGCCTGGGACACCGGGGAGCTGTTTTTT	CASSLAWDTGELFF
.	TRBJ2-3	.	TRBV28	TGTGCCAGCAGTTTATGGCCGCCGGACACCTACACAGATACGCAGTATTTT	CASSLWPPDTYTDTQYF
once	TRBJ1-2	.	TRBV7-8	TGTGCCAGCAGCTTAGGGGGGAGCTATGGCTACACCTTC	CASSLGGSYGYTF
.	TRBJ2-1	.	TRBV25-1	TGTGCCAGCAGTGATGCCTGGACCTACAATGAGCAGTTCTTC	CASSDAWTYNEQFF
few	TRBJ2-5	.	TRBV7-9	TGTGCCAGCAGCTCCTCGATCAGCGTAGAGACCCAGTACTTC	CASSSSISVETQYF
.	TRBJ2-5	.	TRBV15	TGTGCCACCAGCAGAGTTGCGGGTACTCAAGAGACCCAGTACTTC	CATSRVAGTQETQYF
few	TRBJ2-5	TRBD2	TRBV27	TGTGCCAGCGGCGGTCGGGAGGGCCTGGAGACCCAGTACTTC	CASGGREGLETQYF
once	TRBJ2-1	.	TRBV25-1	TGTGCCAGCAGCGGCGGTGGCCCCGAGCAGTTCTTC	CASSGGGPEQFF
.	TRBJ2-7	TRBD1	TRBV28	TGTGCCAGCAGTTTATTGTTGGGGACAGGAACCTACGAGCAGTACTTC	CASSLLLGTGTYEQYF
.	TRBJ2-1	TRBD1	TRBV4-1	TGCGCCAGCACCACCGGGACAGGGGGCCACAATGAGCAGTTCTTC	CASTTGTGGHNEQFF
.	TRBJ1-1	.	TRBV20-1	TGCAGTGCTAGGAAAGACGGAGAAGCTTTCTTT	CSARKDGEAFF
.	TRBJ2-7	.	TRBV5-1	TGCGCCAGCAGCTTGGTAACAGGTAAAGTGCAGTACTTC	CASSLVTGKVQYF
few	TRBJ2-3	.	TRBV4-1	TGCGCCAGCAGCCAAGAGGCAGGTGGTTCCGATACGCAGTATTTT	CASSQEAGGSDTQYF
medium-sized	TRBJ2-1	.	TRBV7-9	TGTGCCAGCAGTCACCAAGACAGGCCCTACAATGAGCAGTTCTTC	CASSHQDRPYNEQFF
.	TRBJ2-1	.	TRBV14	TGTGCCAGCAGCCAAGGAGTATCCCTCTACAATGAGCAGTTCTTC	CASSQGVSLYNEQFF
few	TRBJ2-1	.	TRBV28	TGTGCCAGCAGTTTTGGCTATGAGCAGTTCTTC	CASSFGYEQFF
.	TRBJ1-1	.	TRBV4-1	TGCGCCAGCAGCCAAGATCTGGGGCGAGGCAGGGAAGCTTTCTTT	CASSQDLGRGREAFF
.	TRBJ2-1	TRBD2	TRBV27	TGTGCCAGCAGTCGTACTAGCGGCTCCTACAATGAGCAGTTCTTC	CASSRTSGSYNEQFF
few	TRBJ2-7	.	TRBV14	TGTGCCAGCAGCCAGGACCAGAGCTCCTACGAGCAGTACTTC	CASSQDQSSYEQYF
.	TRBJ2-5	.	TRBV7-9	TGTGCCAGCAGCTTATTACAAGGCCAAGAGACCCAGTACTTC	CASSLLQGQETQYF
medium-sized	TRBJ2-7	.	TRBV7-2	TGTGCCAGCAGCTTAGTTATTGGGGACACGGAGGAGCAGTACTTC	CASSLVIGDTEEQYF
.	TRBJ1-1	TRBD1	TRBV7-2	TGTGCCAGCAGCGACCGGGACAGGGGGCGCCCGAACACTGAAGCTTTCTTT	CASSDRDRGRPNTEAFF
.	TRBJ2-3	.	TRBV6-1	TGTGCCAGCAGTGAATTGGGGGCCACAGTCGCAGATACGCAGTATTTT	CASSELGATVADTQYF
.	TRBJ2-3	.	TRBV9	TGTGCCAGCAGCGTATGGGGGAACACAGATACGCAGTATTTT	CASSVWGNTDTQYF
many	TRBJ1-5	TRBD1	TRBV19	TGTGCCAGTAGCCGCGAGGGACAGCATCAGCCCCAGCATTTT	CASSREGQHQPQHF
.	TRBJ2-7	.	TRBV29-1	TGCAGCGTTATTGTCGCTACCTACGAGCAGTACTTC	CSVIVATYEQYF
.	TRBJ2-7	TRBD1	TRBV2	TGTGCCAGCAGCCTAGGGACAGGACTGCTTAACTACGAGCAGTACTTC	CASSLGTGLLNYEQYF
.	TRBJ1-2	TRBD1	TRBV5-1	TGCGCCAGCAGCTTGCAGGGGACAGGTAATGGCTACACCTTC	CASSLQGTGNGYTF
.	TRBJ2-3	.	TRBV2	TGTGCCAGCAGGCCCCCTTTTGCCCAGGATACGCAGTATTTT	CASRPPFAQDTQYF
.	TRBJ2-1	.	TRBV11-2	TGTGCCAGCAGCTTAGCCACCCATGAGCAGTTCTTC	CASSLATHEQFF
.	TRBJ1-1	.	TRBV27	TGTGCCAGCAGGGTGAACACTGAAGCTTTCTTT	CASRVNTEAFF
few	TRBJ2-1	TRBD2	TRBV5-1	TGCGCCAGCAGCGCAACCGGGACTAGCGGGAGGAAGACGAATGAGCAGTTCTTC	CASSATGTSGRKTNEQFF
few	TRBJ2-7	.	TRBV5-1	TGCGCCAGCAGCCTAGAAAGCGGAACCTACGAGCAGTACTTC	CASSLESGTYEQYF
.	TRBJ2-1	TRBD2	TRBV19	TGTGCCAGTAGTATAGTACTAGCGGGCCACAATGAGCAGTTCTTC	CASSIVLAGHNEQFF
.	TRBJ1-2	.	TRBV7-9	TGTGCCAGCAGTTTCGGTCCACGGGCTAACTATGGCTACACCTTC	CASSFGPRANYGYTF
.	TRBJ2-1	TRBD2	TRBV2	TGTGCCAGCAGTGGAATAGCGGGAGAAAGGGTCAATGAGCAGTTCTTC	CASSGIAGERVNEQFF